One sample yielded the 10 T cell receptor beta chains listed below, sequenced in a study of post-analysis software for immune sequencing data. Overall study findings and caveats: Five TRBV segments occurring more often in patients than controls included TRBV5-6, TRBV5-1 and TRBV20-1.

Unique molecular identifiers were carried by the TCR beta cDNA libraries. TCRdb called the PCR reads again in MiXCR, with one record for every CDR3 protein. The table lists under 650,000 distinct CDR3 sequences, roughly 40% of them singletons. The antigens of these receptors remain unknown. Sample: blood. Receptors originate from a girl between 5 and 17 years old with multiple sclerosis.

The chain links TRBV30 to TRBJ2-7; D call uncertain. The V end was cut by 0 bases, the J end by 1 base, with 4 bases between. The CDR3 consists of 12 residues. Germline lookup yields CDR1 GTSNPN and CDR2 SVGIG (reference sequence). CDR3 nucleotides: TGTGCCTGGAGTGTCATGTCCTACGAGCAGTACTTC. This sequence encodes CAWSVMSYEQYF.

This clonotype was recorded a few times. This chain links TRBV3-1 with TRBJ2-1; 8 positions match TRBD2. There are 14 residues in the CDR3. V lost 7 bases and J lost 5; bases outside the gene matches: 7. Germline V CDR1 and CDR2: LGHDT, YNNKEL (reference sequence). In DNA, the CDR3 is TGTGCCAGCAACCCCGGGACTAGAAACAATGAGCAGTTCTTC. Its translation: CASNPGTRNNEQFF.

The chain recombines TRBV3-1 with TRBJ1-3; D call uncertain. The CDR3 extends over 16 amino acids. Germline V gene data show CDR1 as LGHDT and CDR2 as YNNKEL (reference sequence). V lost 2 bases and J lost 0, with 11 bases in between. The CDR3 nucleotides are TGTGCCAGCAGCCAATCCAGGTCGCCCTCTGGAAACACCATATATTTT. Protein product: CASSQSRSPSGNTIYF.

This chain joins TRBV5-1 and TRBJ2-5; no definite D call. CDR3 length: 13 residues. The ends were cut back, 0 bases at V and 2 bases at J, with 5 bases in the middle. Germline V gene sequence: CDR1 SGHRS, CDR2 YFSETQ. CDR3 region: CASSLVDQETQYF. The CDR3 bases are TGCGCCAGCAGCTTGGTGGATCAAGAGACCCAGTACTTC.

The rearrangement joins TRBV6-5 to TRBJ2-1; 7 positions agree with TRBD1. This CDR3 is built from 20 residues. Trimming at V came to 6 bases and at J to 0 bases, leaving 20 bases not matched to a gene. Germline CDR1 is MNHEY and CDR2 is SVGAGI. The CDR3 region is CASSLTGTAYSVSSYNEQFF. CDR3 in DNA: TGTGCCAGCAGCTTAACCGGGACAGCTTATAGCGTGAGCTCCTACAATGAGCAGTTCTTC.

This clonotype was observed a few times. The CDR3 protein is CSVVVTLSKTQYF. As DNA, the CDR3 is TGCAGTGTCGTTGTCACCCTAAGTAAGACCCAGTACTTC. This chain links TRBV20-1 with TRBJ2-5; unclear D gene. Looked up from germline, CDR1 is DFQATT and CDR2 is SNEGSKA (reference sequence). The V gene lost 7 bases and the J gene lost 6 bases, with 18 bases spanning the gap. This CDR3 contains 13 residues.

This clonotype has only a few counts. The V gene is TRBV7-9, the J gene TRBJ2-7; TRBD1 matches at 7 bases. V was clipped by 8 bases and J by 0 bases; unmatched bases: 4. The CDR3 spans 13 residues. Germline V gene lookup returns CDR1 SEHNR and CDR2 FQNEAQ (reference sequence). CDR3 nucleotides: TGTGCCAGCCGGTGGGACAGCTCCTACGAGCAGTACTTC. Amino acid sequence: CASRWDSSYEQYF.

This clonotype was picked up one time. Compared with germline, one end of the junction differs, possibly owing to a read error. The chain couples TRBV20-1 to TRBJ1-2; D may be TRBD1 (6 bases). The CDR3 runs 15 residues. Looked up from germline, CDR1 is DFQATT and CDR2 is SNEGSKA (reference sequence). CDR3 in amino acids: CSTRDLGGGDYGYTF. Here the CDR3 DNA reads TGCAGTACTAGAGATCTCGGAGGGGGGGACTATGGCTACACCTTC.

DNA for the CDR3: TGTGCCAGCAGCGCCGGGGCCAGTGAGCAGTTCTTC. Its translation is CASSAGASEQFF. The V gene is TRBV7-6, the J gene TRBJ2-1; the D gene could be TRBD1 or TRBD2 (5 bases each). CDR3 size: 12 residues. The V gene's germline CDR1 is SGHVS and CDR2 FNYEAQ. The V gene lost 5 bases and the J gene lost 9 bases, with 11 bases spanning the gap.

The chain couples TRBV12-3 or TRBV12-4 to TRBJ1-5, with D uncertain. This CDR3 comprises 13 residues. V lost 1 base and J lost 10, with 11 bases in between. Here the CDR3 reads CASSLVVKVPQHF. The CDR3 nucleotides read TGTGCCAGCAGTTTAGTAGTAAAAGTTCCCCAGCATTTT.